This T cell receptor beta chain emerged from a study of breast tumors, draining lymph nodes, adjacent tissues. The ends lost 5 bases at V and 1 base at J; junction bases unmatched: 3. This CDR3 contains 14 residues. The germline V gene has CDR1 SGHVT and CDR2 SQSDAQ. From the multiplex PCR reads, TCRdb called clonotypes with MiXCR, one entry per CDR3 protein. The table lists approximately 12,000 distinct CDR3 sequences, around half of them singletons. The specimen sequenced was tumor-adjacent breast tissue. The J gene is TRBJ2-7, the V gene TRBV7-4; 9 bases are shared with TRBD2. This TCR came from a female donor with breast cancer. Some clones in this sample may be carry-over from other donors' samples. The CDR3 nucleotides read TGTGCCAGCAGCGCGGGACTAGCATCCTACGAGCAGTACTTC. Translated, it gives CASSAGLASYEQYF.